One and the same sample provided the 14 T cell receptor beta chains below, sequenced in a study of shared clonotypes between healthy human individuals. The table came from immunoSEQ multiplex PCR; TCRdb's copy has only in-frame clones and leaves some out. Altogether 2.5 million or so clones are present, roughly nine tenths being singletons, with the ten largest covering roughly 0.13%. Sequencing was done on a sample of naive CD4+ T cells sorted from blood. Subset specified: CD45RA+ positively selected. The receptors stem from a man aged 18 to 29 in good health.

This chain connects TRBV4-1 to TRBJ2-3, with 13 positions matching TRBD2. The V gene end was trimmed by 6 bases and the J gene end by 0 bases; junction bases not matched to a gene: 9. This CDR3 has 18 residues. Germline loops: CDR1 MGHRA, CDR2 YSYEKL. CDR3 DNA sequence: TGCGCCAGCAGTCAGGGACTAGCGGGGATCTCTAGCACAGATACGCAGTATTTT. Translated: CASSQGLAGISSTDTQYF.

This chain uses TRBV4-3 with TRBJ2-5; TRBD1 aligns across 9 bases. V trimming: 4 bases; J trimming: 3 bases; junction bases outside the gene matches: 3. The CDR3 extends over 14 amino acids. Germline loops: CDR1 LGHNA, CDR2 YSLEER. In nucleotides, the CDR3 is TGCGCCAGCAGCCCCGGGACAGGGAAAGAGACCCAGTACTTC. Protein sequence: CASSPGTGKETQYF.

V and J are TRBV28 and TRBJ2-7, with TRBD1 matching 10 bases. Germline-derived CDR1 and CDR2 are MDHEN and SYDVKM. The CDR3 runs 15 residues. J gave up 4 bases and V 1 base, and 4 bases lay outside the gene matches. The CDR3 sequence: CASSLLWGQGYEQYF. The CDR3 nucleotides read TGTGCCAGCAGTTTATTATGGGGACAGGGGTACGAGCAGTACTTC.

The count of this clone is one. The chain employs TRBV5-4 and TRBJ1-6, with D possibly matching TRBD1 (5 bases). CDR3 size: 16 residues. Germline V CDR1 and CDR2: SGHNT, YYREEE (reference sequence). The V gene lost 3 bases and the J gene lost 9 bases, with 19 bases spanning the gap. DNA of the CDR3: TGTGCCAGCAGCTCCGGGACGGAGGGTCTACTTTCACCCCTCCACTTT. This encodes CASSSGTEGLLSPLHF. The full variable domain, rest sourced from reference TRBV5-4 and TRBJ1-6, is ETGVTQSPTHLIKTRGQQVTLRCSSQSGHNTVSWYQQALGQGPQFIFQYYREEENGRGNFPPRFSGLQFPNYSSELNVNALELDDSALYLCASSSGTEGLLSPLHFGNGTRLTVT.

The chain joins TRBV5-6 to TRBJ2-1; tentatively, D is TRBD1 (5 bases). Germline V gives CDR1 SGHDT, CDR2 YYEEEE. Trimming pared 6 bases from V and 5 bases from J, leaving 12 bases between. The CDR3 is 13 amino acids. The CDR3 nucleotides read TGTGCCAGCATCGTGCTGACAGACAATGAGCAGTTCTTC. This codes for CASIVLTDNEQFF.

This chain uses TRBV9 with TRBJ1-6; D unclear. The CDR3 loop spans 17 amino acids. CDR1 is SGDLS and CDR2 is YYNGEE in the germline V gene. Trimming cost V 3 bases and J 1 base, with 14 bases left between them. Here the CDR3 DNA reads TGTGCCAGCAGCGCAACTAGTAGGCCGTCCTATAATTCACCCCTCCACTTT. It translates to CASSATSRPSYNSPLHF.

The chain employs TRBV19 and TRBJ2-2, with 8 nucleotides matching TRBD1. Germline V gene data show CDR1 as LNHDA and CDR2 as SQIVND (reference sequence). The CDR3 is made up of 15 amino acids. The V segment lost 3 bases and the J segment 1 base; nucleotides outside the gene matches: 1. The CDR3 sequence is CASSMGTGNTGELFF. DNA of the CDR3: TGTGCCAGTAGTATGGGGACAGGGAACACCGGGGAGCTGTTTTTT.

The CDR3 coding sequence is TGTGCCTGTCGTCTAGCGAAAGAGACCCAGTACTTC. This codes for CACRLAKETQYF. This rearrangement joins TRBV30 to TRBJ2-5, with D possibly matching TRBD2 (6 bases). V shed 6 bases and J shed 3 bases, with 11 bases lying between them. This CDR3 has 12 amino acids. CDR1 is GTSNPN, CDR2 SVGIG, per germline (reference sequence).

The chain links TRBV6-1 to TRBJ2-7; either TRBD1 or TRBD2 may supply D (5 bases each). Looked up from germline, CDR1 is MNHNS and CDR2 is SASEGT. This CDR3 is built from 14 residues. V lost 2 bases and J 2 bases, leaving 10 bases between the germline ends. CDR3 residues: CASSELGETYEQYF. The CDR3, as DNA: TGTGCCAGCAGTGAATTGGGGGAAACCTACGAGCAGTACTTC.

The chain joins TRBV6-5 to TRBJ1-1, with TRBD1 identical over 12 bases. There are 15 residues in the CDR3. The germline V gene encodes CDR1 MNHEY and CDR2 SVGAGI. The junction had 10 bases not matched to a gene; V was cut back by 9 bases and J by 5 bases. In DNA, the CDR3 is TGTGCCAGTGCTCCGGGACAGGGGGCGAGTACTGAAGCTTTCTTT. Its protein product is CASAPGQGASTEAFF.

This clone was found a few times. The rearrangement uses TRBV7-2 and TRBJ1-6, with TRBD1 as a possible D gene (5 bases). V was clipped by 5 bases and J by 9 bases, with 23 bases between them. The CDR3 runs 17 residues. CDR1 and CDR2 from the germline V gene are SGHTA and FQGNSA. The CDR3 loop is CASSPVTGLGIGSPLHF. The CDR3 DNA reads as TGTGCCAGCAGCCCCGTGACGGGGCTCGGAATCGGTTCACCCCTCCACTTT.

V and J are TRBV19 and TRBJ1-3; D call uncertain. Per germline, CDR1 LNHDA and CDR2 SQIVND (reference sequence). The CDR3 covers 13 residues. Trimming shortened V by 10 bases and J by 1 base, and 11 bases separated the two germline ends. The DNA of the CDR3 is TGTGCCACCGAAACCGGGTCTGGAAACACCATATATTTT. The encoded protein is CATETGSGNTIYF.

This clone was observed a single time. V is TRBV7-2 and J is TRBJ2-7, with 7 nucleotides matching TRBD2. Trimming took 5 bases from V and 0 from J; bases not matched to a gene: 4. Germline lookup yields CDR1 SGHTA and CDR2 FQGNSA. This CDR3 has 14 residues. CDR3 DNA sequence: TGTGCCAGCAGCCCGAGACTAGCCTCCTACGAGCAGTACTTC. This encodes CASSPRLASYEQYF.

The V and J genes are TRBV18 and TRBJ2-3; 7 nucleotides align to TRBD2. The CDR3 runs to 17 residues. CDR1 is KGHSH and CDR2 is LQKENI in the germline V gene. The J segment lost 4 bases and the V segment lost 3 bases, leaving 13 bases of the junction unmatched. CDR3 in DNA: TGTGCCAGCTCACCCGAGACTAGCATGACGTCCGCAGATACGCAGTATTTT. It is translated as CASSPETSMTSADTQYF. The full variable domain, its missing parts supplied by reference TRBV18 and TRBJ2-3, is NAGVMQNPRHLVRRRGQEARLRCSPMKGHSHVYWYRQLPEEGLKFMVYLQKENIIDESGMPKERFSAEFPKEGPSILRIQQVVRGDSAAYFCASSPETSMTSADTQYFGPGTRLTVL.